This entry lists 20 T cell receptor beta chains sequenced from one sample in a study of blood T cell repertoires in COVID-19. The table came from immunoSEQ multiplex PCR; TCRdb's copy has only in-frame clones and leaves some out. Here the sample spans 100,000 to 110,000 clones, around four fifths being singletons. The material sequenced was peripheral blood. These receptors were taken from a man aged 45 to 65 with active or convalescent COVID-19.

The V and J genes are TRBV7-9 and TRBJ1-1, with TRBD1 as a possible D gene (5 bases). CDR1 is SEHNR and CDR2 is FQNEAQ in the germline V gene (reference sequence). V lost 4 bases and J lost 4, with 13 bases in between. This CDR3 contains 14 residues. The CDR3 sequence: CASSSPFRGTEAFF. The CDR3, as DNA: TGTGCCAGCAGCTCCCCCTTTAGGGGCACTGAAGCTTTCTTT.

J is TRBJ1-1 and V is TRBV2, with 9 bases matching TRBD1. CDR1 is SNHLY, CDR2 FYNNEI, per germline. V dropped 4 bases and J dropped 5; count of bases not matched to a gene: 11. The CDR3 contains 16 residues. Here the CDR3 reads CASSAGQGKRATEAFF. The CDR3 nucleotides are TGTGCCAGCAGTGCGGGACAGGGAAAGAGAGCAACTGAAGCTTTCTTT.

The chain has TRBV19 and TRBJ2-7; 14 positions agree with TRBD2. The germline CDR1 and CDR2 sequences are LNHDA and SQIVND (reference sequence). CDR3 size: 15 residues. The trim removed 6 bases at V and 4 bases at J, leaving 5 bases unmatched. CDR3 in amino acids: CASSTGTSGSYEQYF. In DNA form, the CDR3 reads TGTGCCAGTAGCACCGGGACTAGCGGGAGTTACGAGCAGTACTTC. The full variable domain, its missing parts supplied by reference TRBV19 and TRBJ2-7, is DGGITQSPKYLFRKEGQNVTLSCEQNLNHDAMYWYRQDPGQGLRLIYYSQIVNDFQKGDIAEGYSVSREKKESFPLTVTSAQKNPTAFYLCASSTGTSGSYEQYFGPGTRLTVT.

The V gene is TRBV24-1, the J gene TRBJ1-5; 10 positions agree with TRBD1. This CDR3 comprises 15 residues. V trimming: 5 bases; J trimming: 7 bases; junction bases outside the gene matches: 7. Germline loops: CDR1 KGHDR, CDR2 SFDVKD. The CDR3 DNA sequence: TGTGCCACCAGTGCCGTGGGACAGGGGCGGCAGCCCCAGCATTTT. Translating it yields CATSAVGQGRQPQHF.

In DNA form, the CDR3 reads TGTGCCAGCACCCCAGTGGTGGGGACAAACACTGAAGCTTTCTTT. It is translated as CASTPVVGTNTEAFF. The gene calls are TRBV6-5 and TRBJ1-1; perhaps TRBD1 as D (6 bases). The CDR3 loop spans 15 amino acids. The germline V gene encodes CDR1 MNHEY and CDR2 SVGAGI. The ends were cut back, 7 bases at V and 2 bases at J, with 17 bases in the middle.

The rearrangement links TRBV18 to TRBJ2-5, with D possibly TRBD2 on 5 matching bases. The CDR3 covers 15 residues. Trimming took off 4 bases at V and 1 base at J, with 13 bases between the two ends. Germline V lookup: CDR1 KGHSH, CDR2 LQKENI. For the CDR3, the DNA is TGTGCCAGCTCACTCACGGGAAATTCCCAAGAGACCCAGTACTTC. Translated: CASSLTGNSQETQYF.

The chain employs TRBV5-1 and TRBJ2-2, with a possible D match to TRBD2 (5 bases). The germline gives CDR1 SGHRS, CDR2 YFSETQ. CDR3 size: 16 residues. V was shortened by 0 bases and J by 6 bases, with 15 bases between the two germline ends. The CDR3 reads CASSLVSGVFPGELFF. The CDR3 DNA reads TGCGCCAGCAGCTTGGTGAGCGGAGTATTCCCCGGGGAGCTGTTTTTT. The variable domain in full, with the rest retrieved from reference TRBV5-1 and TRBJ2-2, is KAGVTQTPRYLIKTRGQQVTLSCSPISGHRSVSWYQQTPGQGLQFLFEYFSETQRNKGNFPGRFSGRQFSNSRSEMNVSTLELGDSALYLCASSLVSGVFPGELFFGEGSRLTVL.

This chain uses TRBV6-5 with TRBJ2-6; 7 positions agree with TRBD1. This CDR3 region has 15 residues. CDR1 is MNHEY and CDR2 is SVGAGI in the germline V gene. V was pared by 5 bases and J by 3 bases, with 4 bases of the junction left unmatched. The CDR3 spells CASSRTGVGANVLTF. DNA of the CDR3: TGTGCCAGCAGTAGAACAGGGGTTGGGGCCAACGTCCTGACTTTC.

CDR3 nucleotide sequence: TGTGCCAGTAGTATATATCGACAGTATCCTGAGCTCTATGGCTACACCTTC. This encodes CASSIYRQYPELYGYTF. V is TRBV19 and J is TRBJ1-2, with a possible D match to TRBD1 (5 bases). This CDR3 contains 17 residues. Germline V lookup: CDR1 LNHDA, CDR2 SQIVND (reference sequence). V was cut by 2 bases and J by 4 bases, with 20 bases left in between.

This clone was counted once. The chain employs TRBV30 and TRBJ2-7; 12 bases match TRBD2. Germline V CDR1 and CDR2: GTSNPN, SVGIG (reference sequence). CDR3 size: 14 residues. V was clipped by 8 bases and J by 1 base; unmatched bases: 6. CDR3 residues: CAGSLAGGSYEQYF. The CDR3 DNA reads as TGTGCCGGGTCCCTAGCGGGAGGGTCCTACGAGCAGTACTTC.

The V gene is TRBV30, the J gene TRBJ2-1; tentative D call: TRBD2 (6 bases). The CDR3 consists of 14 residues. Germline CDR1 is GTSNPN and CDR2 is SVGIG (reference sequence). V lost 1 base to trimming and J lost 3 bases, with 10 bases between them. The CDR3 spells CAWSEGGIYNEQFF. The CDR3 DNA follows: TGTGCCTGGAGTGAGGGAGGAATCTACAATGAGCAGTTCTTC.

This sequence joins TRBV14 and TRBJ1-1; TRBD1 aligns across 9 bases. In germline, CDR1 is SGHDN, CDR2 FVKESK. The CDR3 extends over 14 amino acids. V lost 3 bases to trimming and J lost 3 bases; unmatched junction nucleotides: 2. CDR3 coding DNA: TGTGCCAGCAGCCAGGACAGGGGCCACACTGAAGCTTTCTTT. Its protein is CASSQDRGHTEAFF.

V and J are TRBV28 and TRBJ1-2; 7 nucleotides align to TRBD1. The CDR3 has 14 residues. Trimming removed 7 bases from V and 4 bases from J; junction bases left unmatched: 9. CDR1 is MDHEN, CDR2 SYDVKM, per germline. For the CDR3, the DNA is TGTGCCAGCACTATACCGGGACAGCCCTATGGCTACACCTTC. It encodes CASTIPGQPYGYTF.

CDR3 DNA: TGTGCCAGCAGCTCCGGGACAGGGGGCGCGAGCTACACCTTC. It translates to CASSSGTGGASYTF. The chain combines TRBV11-1 with TRBJ1-2; 12 bases line up with TRBD1. J gave up 9 bases and V 4 bases, and 6 bases lay outside the gene matches. Germline values: CDR1 SGHAT, CDR2 FQDESV (reference sequence). The CDR3 is made up of 14 amino acids. The full variable domain, its missing parts supplied by reference TRBV11-1 and TRBJ1-2, is EAEVAQSPRYKITEKSQAVAFWCDPISGHATLYWYRQILGQGPELLVQFQDESVVDDSQLPKDRFSAERLKGVDSTLKIQPAELGDSAMYLCASSSGTGGASYTFGSGTRLTVV.

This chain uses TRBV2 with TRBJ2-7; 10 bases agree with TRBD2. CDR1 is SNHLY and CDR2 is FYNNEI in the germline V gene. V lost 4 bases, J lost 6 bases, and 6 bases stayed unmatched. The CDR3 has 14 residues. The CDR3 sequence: CASSASLAGVEQYF. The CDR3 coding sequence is TGTGCCAGCAGTGCTTCGCTAGCGGGAGTCGAGCAGTACTTC.

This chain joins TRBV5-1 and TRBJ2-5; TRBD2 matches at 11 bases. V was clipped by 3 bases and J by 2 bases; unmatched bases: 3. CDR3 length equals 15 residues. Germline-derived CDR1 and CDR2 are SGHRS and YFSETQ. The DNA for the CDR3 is TGCGCCAGCAGCTCGACTAGCGGGGCTCAAGAGACCCAGTACTTC. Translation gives CASSSTSGAQETQYF. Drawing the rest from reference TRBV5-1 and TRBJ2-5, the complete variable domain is KAGVTQTPRYLIKTRGQQVTLSCSPISGHRSVSWYQQTPGQGLQFLFEYFSETQRNKGNFPGRFSGRQFSNSRSEMNVSTLELGDSALYLCASSSTSGAQETQYFGPGTRLLVL.

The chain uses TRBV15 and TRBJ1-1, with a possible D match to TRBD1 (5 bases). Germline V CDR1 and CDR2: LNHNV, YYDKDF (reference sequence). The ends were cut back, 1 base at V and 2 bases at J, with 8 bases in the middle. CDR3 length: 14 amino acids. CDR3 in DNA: TGTGCCACCAGCAGAGGGGGGACTAACACTGAAGCTTTCTTT. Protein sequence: CATSRGGTNTEAFF.

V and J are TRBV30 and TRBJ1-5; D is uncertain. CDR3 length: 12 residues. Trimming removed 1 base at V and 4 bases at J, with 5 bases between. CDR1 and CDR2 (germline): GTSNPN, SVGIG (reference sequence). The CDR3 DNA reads TGTGCCTGGAGTGGGGCGAATCAGCCCCAGCATTTT. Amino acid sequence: CAWSGANQPQHF.

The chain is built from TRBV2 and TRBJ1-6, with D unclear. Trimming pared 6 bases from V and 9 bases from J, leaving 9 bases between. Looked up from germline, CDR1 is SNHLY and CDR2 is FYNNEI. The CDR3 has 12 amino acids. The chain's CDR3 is CASSEILSPLHF. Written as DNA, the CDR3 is TGTGCCAGCAGCGAAATTCTTTCACCCCTCCACTTT.

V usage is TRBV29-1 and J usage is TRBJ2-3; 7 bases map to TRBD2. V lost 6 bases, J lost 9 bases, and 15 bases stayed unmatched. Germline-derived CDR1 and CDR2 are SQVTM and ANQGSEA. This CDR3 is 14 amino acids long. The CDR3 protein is CSVVTQRDWVTQYF. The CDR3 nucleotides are TGCAGCGTCGTTACCCAGCGGGATTGGGTGACGCAGTATTTT.